This T cell receptor (beta chain) was obtained from a study of T cell responses to AZD1222 COVID-19 vaccine. Study-wide background: Both about-4-week and about-12-week second-dose recipients were combined.

General study results and limits: Spike was spanned by vaccine-associated CD4 TCRs, which were dominant at 160-218 and 743-854. Among those given AZD1222, only 5 to 7 were seropositive at baseline. The breadth and depth of Spike-specific TCRs increased once two AZD1222 doses had been given.

The CDR3 has 14 amino acids. Germline CDR1 and CDR2: SGHNT and YENEEA. Trimming cost V 4 bases and J 2 bases, with 12 bases left between them. Here immunoSEQ multiplex PCR was the method, and the copy in TCRdb shows in-frame clones only, minus some. The sample comprises about 100,000 clones, 87% of which are singletons, and approximately 16% rests with the top ten. This clone was detected once. Its antigen remains unknown. The chain has TRBV11-3 and TRBJ2-7; D might be TRBD1 (6 bases). The specimen was peripheral blood, collected on day 0 of AZD1222 vaccination. This TCR was recovered from an adult in good health. The CDR3 DNA is TGTGCCAGCAGCTCCATAGACAGGCCCTACGAGCAGTACTTC. Encoded protein: CASSSIDRPYEQYF.